The rows below give T cell receptor beta chains drawn from one sample of a study of post-analysis software for immune sequencing data. TCRdb reprocessed the PCR reads via MiXCR and lists one record per CDR3 protein. The sample holds some 800,000 distinct CDR3 sequences, 40% to 55% seen once. The specimen was blood. Receptors were obtained from a girl aged 10 to 17 with multiple sclerosis. Both conserved end residues are part of each CDR3. The D gene is left open where the match is weak. Clone sizes are given selectively: once, few, many, or a class where the clone is expanded.

CDR3 | DNA | J | D | V | size
CASSVDGEQFF | TGTGCCAGCAGCGTAGACGGGGAGCAGTTCTTC | TRBJ2-1 | . | TRBV9 | few
CASTPGLNEQFF | TGTGCCAGCACCCCAGGTCTCAATGAGCAGTTCTTC | TRBJ2-1 | . | TRBV12-3/TRBV12-4 | .
CASSLARGGLPWSSYNEQFF | TGTGCCAGCAGCTTAGCGCGGGGCGGACTACCCTGGAGCTCCTACAATGAGCAGTTCTTC | TRBJ2-1 | . | TRBV7-6 | .
CSAYPGQKIYGYTF | TGCAGTGCGTATCCGGGACAGAAAATCTATGGCTACACCTTC | TRBJ1-2 | TRBD1 | TRBV20-1 | .
CSVLRDIDSYEQYF | TGCAGTGTCCTCCGGGACATCGACTCCTACGAGCAGTACTTC | TRBJ2-7 | . | TRBV20-1 | few
CASSLVAGVPYEQYF | TGTGCCAGCAGCTTGGTAGCGGGAGTCCCCTACGAGCAGTACTTC | TRBJ2-7 | TRBD2 | TRBV7-8 | .
CASTGGASGPPGYEQYF | TGTGCCAGCACTGGGGGGGCTAGCGGTCCCCCCGGATATGAGCAGTACTTC | TRBJ2-7 | . | TRBV21-1 | .
CASSQDPGAVNGYTF | TGCGCCAGCAGCCAAGATCCGGGGGCGGTCAATGGCTACACCTTC | TRBJ1-2 | . | TRBV4-3 | .
CASSLATHEQYF | TGTGCCAGCAGCTTAGCGACCCACGAGCAGTACTTC | TRBJ2-7 | . | TRBV7-9 | .
CASSEYRSTDTQYF | TGTGCCAGCAGTGAGTACAGGAGCACAGATACGCAGTATTTT | TRBJ2-3 | . | TRBV6-1 | .
CASSYGGVNSPLHF | TGTGCCAGCAGTTACGGGGGGGTTAATTCACCCCTCCACTTT | TRBJ1-6 | . | TRBV6-6 | .
CAGSFGRSSYNEQFF | TGTGCCGGCAGCTTCGGTAGGAGCTCCTACAATGAGCAGTTCTTC | TRBJ2-1 | . | TRBV7-9 | .
CSVAGSRAETQYF | TGCAGCGTTGCCGGTAGTCGGGCGGAGACCCAGTACTTC | TRBJ2-5 | . | TRBV29-1 | .
CSVAPQGAVTEAFF | TGCAGCGTTGCGCCACAGGGGGCGGTCACTGAAGCTTTCTTT | TRBJ1-1 | TRBD1 | TRBV29-1 | few
CASSPHRDNLRTEAFF | TGTGCCAGCAGTCCCCACCGGGACAACCTGAGGACTGAAGCTTTCTTT | TRBJ1-1 | . | TRBV12-3/TRBV12-4 | .
CSASGTGGSDTQYF | TGCAGTGCTTCCGGGACAGGGGGGTCAGATACGCAGTATTTT | TRBJ2-3 | TRBD1 | TRBV20-1 | few
CASSYSGSQEIQYF | TGTGCCAGCAGTTACTCGGGTTCCCAAGAGATCCAGTACTTC | TRBJ2-7 | . | TRBV6-5 | .
CASRVRQGAGELFF | TGTGCCAGCAGAGTCAGACAGGGGGCGGGGGAGCTGTTTTTT | TRBJ2-2 | TRBD1 | TRBV28 | few
CASSFLGQGTDTQYF | TGTGCCAGCAGTTTTTTGGGACAGGGCACAGATACACAGTATTTT | TRBJ2-3 | TRBD1 | TRBV28 | .
CASSESGRYHEQYF | TGTGCCAGCAGTGAATCAGGCAGGTACCACGAGCAGTACTTC | TRBJ2-7 | . | TRBV25-1 | few
CASTLLAGGPYNEQFF | TGTGCCAGCACCTTACTAGCGGGAGGGCCCTACAATGAGCAGTTCTTC | TRBJ2-1 | TRBD2 | TRBV6-5 | .
CASSLVAGQEETQYF | TGTGCCAGCAGCTTAGTAGCGGGACAGGAGGAGACCCAGTACTTC | TRBJ2-5 | . | TRBV7-2 | .
CASSQDLAGDEQFF | TGCGCCAGCAGCCAAGATCTGGCGGGAGATGAGCAGTTCTTC | TRBJ2-1 | TRBD2 | TRBV4-3 | .
CASSLIGLSYEQYF | TGTGCCAGCAGTTTAATCGGGCTCTCCTACGAGCAGTACTTC | TRBJ2-7 | . | TRBV12-3/TRBV12-4 | .
CASSGSLAGYNEQFF | TGTGCCAGCAGTGGGTCCCTAGCGGGCTACAATGAGCAGTTCTTC | TRBJ2-1 | TRBD2 | TRBV2 | .
CASSSSGLAGDNEQFF | TGTGCCAGCAGTTCCTCGGGACTAGCGGGAGACAATGAGCAGTTCTTC | TRBJ2-1 | TRBD2 | TRBV12-3/TRBV12-4 | .
CASSRKVGYEQYF | TGTGCCAGCAGCCGGAAGGTAGGCTACGAGCAGTACTTC | TRBJ2-7 | . | TRBV3-1 | .
CASSLWPPGSEIGDEQFF | TGTGCCAGCAGTTTATGGCCCCCCGGGAGCGAGATTGGCGATGAGCAGTTCTTC | TRBJ2-1 | . | TRBV27 | .
CSAGGDSYNEQYF | TGCAGCGCCGGAGGGGACTCCTACAATGAGCAGTACTTC | TRBJ2-7 | . | TRBV29-1 | once
CASSLQGAVYEQYF | TGCGCCAGCAGCTTACAGGGGGCGGTGTACGAGCAGTACTTC | TRBJ2-7 | TRBD1 | TRBV5-1 | few